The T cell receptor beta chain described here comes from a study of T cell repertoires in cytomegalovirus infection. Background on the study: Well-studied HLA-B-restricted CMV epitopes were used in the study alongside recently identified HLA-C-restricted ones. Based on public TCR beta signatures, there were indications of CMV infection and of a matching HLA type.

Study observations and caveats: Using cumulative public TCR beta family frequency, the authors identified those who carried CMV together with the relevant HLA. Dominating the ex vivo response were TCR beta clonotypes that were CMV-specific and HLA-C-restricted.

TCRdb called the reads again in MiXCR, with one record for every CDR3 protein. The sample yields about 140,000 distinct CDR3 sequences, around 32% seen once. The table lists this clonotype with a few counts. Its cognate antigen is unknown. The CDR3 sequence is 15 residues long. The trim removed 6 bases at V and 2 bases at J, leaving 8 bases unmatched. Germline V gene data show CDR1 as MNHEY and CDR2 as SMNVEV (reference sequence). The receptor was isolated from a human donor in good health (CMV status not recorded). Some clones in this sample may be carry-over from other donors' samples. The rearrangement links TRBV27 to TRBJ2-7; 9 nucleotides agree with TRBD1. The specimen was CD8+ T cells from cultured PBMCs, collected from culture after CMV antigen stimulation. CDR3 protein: CASSTDRGSAYEQYF. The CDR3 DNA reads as TGTGCCAGCAGCACGGACAGGGGTAGCGCCTACGAGCAGTACTTC.